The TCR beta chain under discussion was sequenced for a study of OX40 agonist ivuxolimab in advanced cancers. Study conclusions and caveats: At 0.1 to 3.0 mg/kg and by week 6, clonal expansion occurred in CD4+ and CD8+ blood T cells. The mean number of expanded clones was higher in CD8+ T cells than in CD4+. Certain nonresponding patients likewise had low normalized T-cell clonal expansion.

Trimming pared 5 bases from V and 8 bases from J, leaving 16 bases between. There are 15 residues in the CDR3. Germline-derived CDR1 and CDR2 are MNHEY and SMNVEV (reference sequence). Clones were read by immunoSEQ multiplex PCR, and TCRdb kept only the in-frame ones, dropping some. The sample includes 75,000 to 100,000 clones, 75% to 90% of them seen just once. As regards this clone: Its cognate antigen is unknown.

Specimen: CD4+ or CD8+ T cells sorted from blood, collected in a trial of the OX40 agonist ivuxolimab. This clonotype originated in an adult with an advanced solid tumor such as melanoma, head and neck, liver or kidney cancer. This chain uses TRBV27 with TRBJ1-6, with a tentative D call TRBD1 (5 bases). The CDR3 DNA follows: TGTGCCAGCAGTGGACGATGGGGGGGATATTCACCCCTCCACTTT. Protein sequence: CASSGRWGGYSPLHF.